The sequence of this T cell receptor (beta chain) was determined in a study of PD-L1 blockade in urothelial cancer. Across the whole study: Males with urothelial cancer arising in the bladder constituted twenty-five of the 29 patients. Across blood samples, T cells had a median count of approximately 140,000. General observations from the study: Durable-benefit cases showed more tumor-associated blood clone expansion at 3 weeks.

TCRdb's copy holds only in-frame clones and misses some; the assay was immunoSEQ multiplex PCR. The sample contains tens of thousands of clones, 70% to 90% of which appear only once. CDR3 length: 16 residues. Looked up from germline, CDR1 is LGHNA and CDR2 is YNFKEQ. J was trimmed by 0 bases and V by 2 bases; bases with no gene match: 7. Between 1 and 8 samples, pretreatment and on-treatment, were given by each patient. With respect to this clone: Antigen unknown.

This TCR came from a man aged 60 to 69 with urothelial cancer. The sample consisted of PBMCs, taken around atezolizumab (anti-PD-L1) treatment. The V gene is TRBV4-2, the J gene TRBJ2-7; TRBD1 aligns across 7 bases. The CDR3 coding sequence is TGTGCCAGCAGCCAAATAGGGACAGCCGGCTCCTACGAGCAGTACTTC. Translation gives CASSQIGTAGSYEQYF.